The 24 T cell receptor beta chains given below trace back to one sample, sequenced in a study of regulatory T cells in long-lasting Graves disease. For TCR beta, libraries came from iRepertoire HTBI primers and Arm-PCR of CDR3 regions. Via MiXCR, TCRdb re-called the multiplex PCR reads, giving one row per CDR3 protein. Of 520,000 or so distinct CDR3 sequences listed, around 12% were seen once; the top ten hold around 9.3%. Stated time point: newly diagnosed GD, antithyroid drugs for less than 3 months. With RNA extracted from PBMCs as input, the TCR library was made. The sample was also linked to a second study, of T cells in Graves' hyperthyroidism and ophthalmopathy.

This sample comprised peripheral blood mononuclear cells (PBMCs), obtained at new diagnosis, from a patient treated with antithyroid drugs. Receptors originate from a woman aged 25 to 39 with Graves disease.

This clonotype was detected only a few times. This chain joins TRBV6-2 or TRBV6-3 and TRBJ1-5; D gene unclear. CDR3 length: 12 residues. Deletions cut 7 bases from V and 0 bases from J, with 4 bases between. The germline gives CDR1 MNHEY, CDR2 SVGEGT. DNA of the CDR3: TGTGCCAGCACAGATAGCAATCAGCCCCAGCATTTT. This codes for CASTDSNQPQHF.

This clonotype was counted at least ten times. The chain has TRBV6-2 or TRBV6-3 and TRBJ2-3; 10 bases map to TRBD2. The length of the CDR3 is 15 residues. Unmatched junction bases numbered 4, after V lost 7 bases and J lost 0 bases. The germline V gene encodes CDR1 MNHEY and CDR2 SVGEGT. CDR3 DNA: TGTGCCAGCACCCTACTAGCGGGGAGCACAGATACGCAGTATTTT. It yields the protein CASTLLAGSTDTQYF.

This clonotype has a count of ten or more. The chain joins TRBV27 to TRBJ1-2, with 10 bases that match TRBD1. The CDR3 spans 16 residues. The ends lost 5 bases at V and 7 bases at J; junction bases unmatched: 13. Germline V gene data show CDR1 as MNHEY and CDR2 as SMNVEV (reference sequence). The CDR3 sequence: CASSPLSGTGEAGYTF. The CDR3 DNA is TGTGCCAGCAGTCCCCTCTCCGGGACAGGGGAGGCTGGCTACACCTTC.

Only a few counts were recorded for this clonotype. The J gene is TRBJ1-1, the V gene TRBV5-1, with D hard to call. Trimming shortened V by 0 bases and J by 0 bases, and 15 bases separated the two germline ends. Germline CDR1 SGHRS, CDR2 YFSETQ. The CDR3 runs to 17 residues. This chain's CDR3 is CASSLDYPASMNTEAFF. For the CDR3, the DNA is TGCGCCAGCAGCTTGGATTATCCAGCCAGCATGAACACTGAAGCTTTCTTT.

This clonotype showed up just a few times. This rearrangement joins TRBV19 to TRBJ2-3; D is ambiguous. The germline V gene encodes CDR1 LNHDA and CDR2 SQIVND (reference sequence). This CDR3 has 12 amino acids. V lost 3 bases and J 6 bases, leaving 7 bases between the germline ends. DNA of the CDR3: TGTGCCAGTAGTATTGAGTTGGATACGCAGTATTTT. Translation gives CASSIELDTQYF. Looking up the rest from reference TRBV19 and TRBJ2-3 gives the full variable domain: DGGITQSPKYLFRKEGQNVTLSCEQNLNHDAMYWYRQDPGQGLRLIYYSQIVNDFQKGDIAEGYSVSREKKESFPLTVTSAQKNPTAFYLCASSIELDTQYFGPGTRLTVL.

This clonotype was recorded a few times. The rearrangement uses TRBV20-1 and TRBJ1-1; perhaps TRBD1 as D (6 bases). This CDR3 has 16 amino acids. The V and J ends lost 2 bases and 5 bases respectively, with 21 bases between them. Germline CDR1 DFQATT, CDR2 SNEGSKA (reference sequence). CDR3 protein: CSARPPGRTGFTEAFF. The CDR3 DNA is TGCAGTGCTAGACCCCCAGGGCGAACAGGGTTTACTGAAGCTTTCTTT.

This clonotype was recorded many times. This chain connects TRBV28 to TRBJ1-4; TRBD1 matches at 9 bases. Germline V lookup: CDR1 MDHEN, CDR2 SYDVKM. V shed 6 bases and J 4 bases; nucleotides not matched to a gene: 3. The CDR3 length is 14 residues. CDR3 in amino acids: CASRGTGSNEKLFF. The CDR3 DNA sequence: TGTGCCAGCAGGGGGACAGGGAGTAATGAAAAACTGTTTTTT.

This clonotype was seen a handful of times. The chain carries TRBV5-8 and TRBJ2-1; TRBD2 matches 13 bases. The CDR3 covers 12 residues. Germline assignment: CDR1 SGHTS and CDR2 YDEGEE. V was clipped by 1 base and J by 15 bases; unmatched bases: 1. The CDR3 loop is CASSLRTSGRFF. The CDR3, as DNA: TGTGCCAGCAGCTTGAGGACTAGCGGGAGGTTCTTC.

The chain couples TRBV27 to TRBJ2-7; the match to TRBD2 covers 7 bases. Germline trimming cut 8 bases from V and 3 bases from J; bases unmatched to any gene: 10. CDR3 length: 14 residues. Germline V gene data show CDR1 as MNHEY and CDR2 as SMNVEV (reference sequence). CDR3 DNA sequence: TGTGCCAGCCGAGCGGGAACTAGCTTCTACGAGCAGTACTTC. It encodes CASRAGTSFYEQYF.

In this sample, this clonotype turned up many times. V usage is TRBV11-2 and J usage is TRBJ2-7; D might be TRBD2 (5 bases). Germline CDR1 reads SGHAT; CDR2 reads FQNNGV. The V and J ends lost 5 bases and 2 bases respectively, with 25 bases between them. The CDR3 sequence is 18 residues long. CDR3 region: CASSVQLETPGTPYEQYF. DNA for the CDR3: TGTGCCAGCAGCGTCCAACTAGAGACTCCAGGAACTCCCTACGAGCAGTACTTC.

This clonotype was recorded a few times. The chain carries TRBV7-9 and TRBJ2-7; the D gene could be TRBD1 or TRBD2 (6 bases each). This CDR3 has 15 amino acids. CDR1 is SEHNR and CDR2 is FQNEAQ in the germline V gene (reference sequence). Trimming pared 5 bases from V and 5 bases from J, leaving 19 bases between. The CDR3 sequence: CASSARDKGGHEQYF. Here the CDR3 DNA reads TGTGCCAGCAGCGCTCGAGACAAAGGGGGGCACGAGCAGTACTTC.

This clonotype was detected many times. This rearrangement joins TRBV19 to TRBJ1-1; a weak D match, TRBD1 (6 bases). This CDR3 spans 13 amino acids. With 5 bases removed from V and 5 bases from J, the gap between germline ends came to 12 bases. Germline V lookup: CDR1 LNHDA, CDR2 SQIVND (reference sequence). The CDR3 region is CASSVYTGTEAFF. The DNA of the CDR3 is TGTGCCAGTAGTGTCTACACAGGGACTGAAGCTTTCTTT.

J is TRBJ1-5 and V is TRBV6-2 or TRBV6-3; 7 bases are shared with TRBD1. The CDR3 has 16 amino acids. Per germline, CDR1 MNHEY and CDR2 SVGEGT. The trim removed 5 bases at V and 2 bases at J, leaving 9 bases unmatched. CDR3 sequence reads: CASSPYRGAGNQPQHF. For the CDR3, the DNA is TGTGCCAGCAGTCCATACAGGGGCGCCGGCAATCAGCCCCAGCATTTT.

The chain is built from TRBV5-1 and TRBJ1-1, with D perhaps TRBD1 (5 bases). V lost 5 bases, J lost 4 bases, and 15 bases lay in between. The CDR3 is 14 residues long. Germline values: CDR1 SGHRS, CDR2 YFSETQ. The CDR3 is CASRTPEGSTEAFF. In DNA form, the CDR3 reads TGCGCCAGCAGGACCCCGGAGGGGAGCACTGAAGCTTTCTTT.

The sample holds one count of this clonotype. The V call is TRBV10-2, the J call TRBJ1-6, with 9 positions matching TRBD1. CDR3 length: 12 residues. Unmatched junction bases numbered 1, after V lost 8 bases and J lost 8 bases. CDR1 and CDR2 (germline): WSHSY, SAAADI. In DNA, the CDR3 is TGCGCCAGCTGGGACAGGGATTCACCCCTCCACTTT. Translated: CASWDRDSPLHF.

This clonotype was observed many times. The V gene is TRBV12-5, the J gene TRBJ1-1; weak D call: TRBD1 (5 bases). The CDR3 runs to 15 residues. Germline V CDR1 and CDR2: LGHNT, FRNRAP. Between the trimmed V and J ends, which lost 3 bases and 7 bases, there was a span of 18 bases. The CDR3 protein is CASGFSTPQAGEAFF. CDR3 nucleotides: TGTGCTAGTGGTTTCTCAACCCCACAGGCAGGTGAAGCTTTCTTT.

This sequence joins TRBV20-1 and TRBJ1-5; D gene ambiguous. This CDR3 is built from 16 residues. The V end lost 2 bases, the J end lost 3 bases, and 17 bases lay between the germline ends. Germline assignment: CDR1 DFQATT and CDR2 SNEGSKA (reference sequence). This CDR3 reads CSARPRGRLLNQPQHF. CDR3 DNA: TGCAGTGCTAGACCCAGAGGAAGACTTCTCAATCAGCCCCAGCATTTT.

This clonotype was counted only a few times. This chain joins TRBV28 and TRBJ2-2; D is unresolved. Deletions cut 11 bases from V and 5 bases from J, with 12 bases between. The CDR3 extends over 12 amino acids. Germline V CDR1 and CDR2: MDHEN, SYDVKM. The CDR3 region has the DNA TGTGCCGCAGGAGTTGGAACCGGGGAGCTGTTTTTT. This encodes CAAGVGTGELFF.

In its sample, this clonotype was seen many times. The CDR3 region has the DNA TGTGCCAGTAGTGGCAGGAAGACCGGGGAGCTGTTTTTT. Translation: CASSGRKTGELFF. V is TRBV19 and J is TRBJ2-2; D unresolved. V was clipped by 5 bases and J by 5 bases, with 9 bases between them. There are 13 residues in the CDR3. In germline, CDR1 is LNHDA, CDR2 SQIVND (reference sequence).

This clonotype was detected ten times or more. The chain links TRBV2 to TRBJ2-5; possibly TRBD1 for D (6 bases). Germline lookup yields CDR1 SNHLY and CDR2 FYNNEI. V gave up 5 bases and J gave up 0 bases, with 10 bases separating them. The CDR3 spans 14 residues. The CDR3 spells CASSIDRYQETQYF. The DNA of the CDR3 is TGTGCCAGCAGTATCGACAGGTACCAAGAGACCCAGTACTTC.

The chain combines TRBV7-7 with TRBJ2-2, with TRBD2 identical over 7 bases. This CDR3 has 14 amino acids. Germline-derived CDR1 and CDR2 are SSHAT and FNYEAQ (reference sequence). CDR3 sequence: CAVPQRENTGELFF. The CDR3 nucleotides read TGTGCGGTCCCCCAGCGGGAGAACACCGGGGAGCTGTTTTTT.

Ten or more counts support this clonotype. The chain couples TRBV12-3 or TRBV12-4 to TRBJ2-1, with 10 bases lining up with TRBD2. The CDR3 consists of 15 residues. V lost 5 bases, J lost 2 bases, and 3 bases stayed unmatched. The CDR3 DNA reads TGTGCCAGCAGTCTGAGCGGGAGGGCCTACAATGAGCAGTTCTTC. Residues: CASSLSGRAYNEQFF.

Many counts were recorded for this clonotype. This rearrangement joins TRBV10-3 to TRBJ1-1, with TRBD1 matching over 7 bases. Per the germline V gene, CDR1 is ENHRY and CDR2 is SYGVKD. CDR3 length: 12 amino acids. V shed 10 bases, J shed 4 bases, and the junction held 6 bases outside the gene matches. The CDR3 DNA is TGTGCCAGCGGGGGGACAGTCACTGAAGCTTTCTTT. This encodes CASGGTVTEAFF.

The table lists this clonotype with a few counts. The J gene is TRBJ1-3, the V gene TRBV10-3, with D unresolved. Germline V CDR1 and CDR2: ENHRY, SYGVKD. Trimming stripped 6 bases from V and 0 bases from J, with 15 bases between. The CDR3 runs to 16 residues. Written as DNA, the CDR3 is TGTGCCATCAGCCGTGGCGCCTTGAGCTCTGGAAACACCATATATTTT. This translates into CAISRGALSSGNTIYF.